This is a list of T cell receptor beta chains from one sample in a study of T cell responses to AZD1222 COVID-19 vaccine. Only in-frame clones appear in the TCRdb table, and some are missing; sequencing was by immunoSEQ multiplex PCR. The sample lists roughly 79,000 clones, about 78% occurring once. Sequencing used peripheral blood, obtained on day 0 of AZD1222 vaccination. These receptors were collected from an adult in good health. CDR3s include the opening cysteine and the closing phenylalanine or tryptophan. Each record gives: clone size, D gene, V gene, J gene, CDR3 DNA, CDR3 protein. A D gene is named only where the DNA matches it firmly. Where a row states a size, it is once, few, many or the class of an expanded clone; other rows omit it.

clone size: .
D gene: .
V gene: TRBV9
J gene: TRBJ2-7
CDR3 DNA: TGTGCCAGCAGCGTAGAAGGGCTGAGTTTCTACGAGCAGTACTTC
CDR3 protein: CASSVEGLSFYEQYF

clone size: .
D gene: TRBD2
V gene: TRBV3-1/TRBV3-2
J gene: TRBJ2-1
CDR3 DNA: TGTGCCAGCAGCCAAAGGTCGGGACTAGCGGTCAATGAGCAGTTCTTC
CDR3 protein: CASSQRSGLAVNEQFF

clone size: once
D gene: .
V gene: TRBV2
J gene: TRBJ2-1
CDR3 DNA: TGTGCCAGCAGCTCGGACAGCCACAATGAGCAGTTCTTC
CDR3 protein: CASSSDSHNEQFF

clone size: .
D gene: TRBD1
V gene: TRBV5-5
J gene: TRBJ1-5
CDR3 DNA: TGTGCCAGCAGCTTGGGATTACAGGGGACGGGGCAGCCCCAGCATTTT
CDR3 protein: CASSLGLQGTGQPQHF

clone size: .
D gene: TRBD2
V gene: TRBV5-4
J gene: TRBJ2-5
CDR3 DNA: TGTGCCAGCAGCTTGGATGGACTAGCGGGAGGGAAGGAGACCCAGTACTTC
CDR3 protein: CASSLDGLAGGKETQYF

clone size: .
D gene: TRBD2
V gene: TRBV5-4
J gene: TRBJ2-2
CDR3 DNA: TGTGCCAGCAGCGGCGGACTAGCGGGAGGGGACGGGGAGCTGTTTTTT
CDR3 protein: CASSGGLAGGDGELFF

clone size: once
D gene: .
V gene: TRBV27
J gene: TRBJ1-2
CDR3 DNA: TGTGCCAGCAGTTTATCTCGGCGAGACTATGGCTACACCTTC
CDR3 protein: CASSLSRRDYGYTF

clone size: .
D gene: .
V gene: TRBV30
J gene: TRBJ1-3
CDR3 DNA: TGTGCCTGGAGTCCGCTGGACACCATATATTTT
CDR3 protein: CAWSPLDTIYF

clone size: .
D gene: .
V gene: TRBV2
J gene: TRBJ1-2
CDR3 DNA: TGTGCCAGCAGTCCCCGGGGTGGGTTGGCTAACTATGGCTACACCTTC
CDR3 protein: CASSPRGGLANYGYTF

clone size: .
D gene: TRBD1
V gene: TRBV7-9
J gene: TRBJ1-2
CDR3 DNA: TGTGCCAGCAGCTTAGGATATGAGAGGGGGCGCACCTATGGCTACACCTTC
CDR3 protein: CASSLGYERGRTYGYTF

clone size: few
D gene: .
V gene: TRBV6-2/TRBV6-3
J gene: TRBJ2-1
CDR3 DNA: TGTGCCAGCAGTTACTCTGAGAAATCCTGGGACAATGAGCAGTTCTTC
CDR3 protein: CASSYSEKSWDNEQFF

clone size: .
D gene: .
V gene: TRBV5-1
J gene: TRBJ2-3
CDR3 DNA: TGCGCCAGCAGCTTGGTAGAAGATACGCAGTATTTT
CDR3 protein: CASSLVEDTQYF

clone size: .
D gene: TRBD1
V gene: TRBV27
J gene: TRBJ2-5
CDR3 DNA: TGTGCCAGCAAATTTACAGGGGGCTGGGAGACCCAGTACTTC
CDR3 protein: CASKFTGGWETQYF

clone size: few
D gene: TRBD1
V gene: TRBV7-2
J gene: TRBJ2-2
CDR3 DNA: TGTGCCAGCAGCTCGCAGGGGGCGGGCGGGGAGCTGTTTTTT
CDR3 protein: CASSSQGAGGELFF

clone size: .
D gene: .
V gene: TRBV5-1
J gene: TRBJ2-7
CDR3 DNA: TGCGCCAGCAACCGCGACCCGGGGAGCTCCTACGAGCAGTACTTC
CDR3 protein: CASNRDPGSSYEQYF

clone size: .
D gene: TRBD2
V gene: TRBV27
J gene: TRBJ2-3
CDR3 DNA: TGTGCCAGCAGTTTACCTAGTAGCGGGAGAGTTACGCAGTATTTT
CDR3 protein: CASSLPSSGRVTQYF

clone size: .
D gene: .
V gene: TRBV18
J gene: TRBJ1-2
CDR3 DNA: TGTGCCAGCTCACCAGATTCGGGTGGCTACACCTTC
CDR3 protein: CASSPDSGGYTF

clone size: .
D gene: TRBD1
V gene: TRBV4-3
J gene: TRBJ1-2
CDR3 DNA: TGCGCCAGCAGCCAAGAGTTGGACAGGGTGATCGGCTACACCTTC
CDR3 protein: CASSQELDRVIGYTF

clone size: few
D gene: TRBD2
V gene: TRBV9
J gene: TRBJ2-1
CDR3 DNA: TGTGCCAGCAGCCCGAACCTAGCGGGAGGCAACAATGAGCAGTTCTTC
CDR3 protein: CASSPNLAGGNNEQFF

clone size: .
D gene: TRBD1
V gene: TRBV5-3
J gene: TRBJ2-7
CDR3 DNA: TGTGCCAGAAGCTCGGAGGCAGGGGGCGGCGACGAGCAGTACTTC
CDR3 protein: CARSSEAGGGDEQYF

clone size: few
D gene: TRBD1
V gene: TRBV11-2
J gene: TRBJ1-4
CDR3 DNA: TGTGCCAGCAGCCTGGGACAGGGAAATGAAAAACTGTTTTTT
CDR3 protein: CASSLGQGNEKLFF

clone size: once
D gene: .
V gene: TRBV6-2/TRBV6-3
J gene: TRBJ2-7
CDR3 DNA: TGTGCCAGCAGTTACTATAGGTACGAGCAGTACTTC
CDR3 protein: CASSYYRYEQYF

clone size: .
D gene: .
V gene: TRBV19
J gene: TRBJ2-4
CDR3 DNA: TGTGCCAGTAGTGTAGAACAGGGGGGGAAAAACATTCAGTACTTC
CDR3 protein: CASSVEQGGKNIQYF

clone size: .
D gene: TRBD1
V gene: TRBV27
J gene: TRBJ1-5
CDR3 DNA: TGTGCCAGCAGTCCGACAGGGTATGTGGGTAGCAATCAGCCCCAGCATTTT
CDR3 protein: CASSPTGYVGSNQPQHF

clone size: .
D gene: .
V gene: TRBV10-3
J gene: TRBJ2-4
CDR3 DNA: TGTGCCATCAGTGAGGGCGGGGACAAAAACATTCAGTACTTC
CDR3 protein: CAISEGGDKNIQYF

clone size: few
D gene: .
V gene: TRBV27
J gene: TRBJ1-2
CDR3 DNA: TGTGCCAGTACGGGACACCCTAACTATGGCTACACCTTC
CDR3 protein: CASTGHPNYGYTF

clone size: .
D gene: TRBD1
V gene: TRBV30
J gene: TRBJ1-1
CDR3 DNA: TGTGCCTGGAGTCCATCGGACAGGGACACTGAAGCTTTCTTT
CDR3 protein: CAWSPSDRDTEAFF

clone size: once
D gene: TRBD2
V gene: TRBV7-6
J gene: TRBJ2-1
CDR3 DNA: TGTGCCAGCAGCTTAAGGGTAGCGGGAGCCAATGAGCAGTTCTTC
CDR3 protein: CASSLRVAGANEQFF

clone size: few
D gene: TRBD2
V gene: TRBV7-2
J gene: TRBJ2-3
CDR3 DNA: TGTGCCAGCAGCTTAGAAGCGGGAGGGCGGGGGGATACGCAGTATTTT
CDR3 protein: CASSLEAGGRGDTQYF

clone size: .
D gene: .
V gene: TRBV20-1
J gene: TRBJ2-7
CDR3 DNA: TGCAGTGCTCGAGGGTACTACGAGCAGTACTTC
CDR3 protein: CSARGYYEQYF

clone size: .
D gene: TRBD1
V gene: TRBV18
J gene: TRBJ1-2
CDR3 DNA: TGTGCCAGCTCACCAGACAGGGTCTATGGCTACACCTTC
CDR3 protein: CASSPDRVYGYTF

clone size: .
D gene: .
V gene: TRBV9
J gene: TRBJ1-4
CDR3 DNA: TGTGCCAGCAGCGTAGGGGCAACTAATGAAAAACTGTTTTTT
CDR3 protein: CASSVGATNEKLFF

clone size: .
D gene: TRBD1
V gene: TRBV5-6
J gene: TRBJ2-7
CDR3 DNA: TGTGCCAGCAGCCCAACGACAGGGGTTCGCTACGAGCAGTACTTC
CDR3 protein: CASSPTTGVRYEQYF

clone size: .
D gene: .
V gene: TRBV24-1
J gene: TRBJ2-2
CDR3 DNA: TGTGCCACCAGTGATTTGGGGGCAGGGGTTCGGGACACCGGGGAGCTGTTTTTT
CDR3 protein: CATSDLGAGVRDTGELFF

clone size: few
D gene: .
V gene: TRBV7-8
J gene: TRBJ2-1
CDR3 DNA: TGTGCCAGCAGCAACTCCGGGTCCTACAATGAGCAGTTCTTC
CDR3 protein: CASSNSGSYNEQFF

clone size: .
D gene: .
V gene: TRBV7-2
J gene: TRBJ1-2
CDR3 DNA: TGTGCCAGCAGCCCAGGACCCGGGCAAGGGTTTTATGGCTACACCTTC
CDR3 protein: CASSPGPGQGFYGYTF

clone size: .
D gene: TRBD1
V gene: TRBV19
J gene: TRBJ1-2
CDR3 DNA: TGTGCCAGTAGGGACAGGGTTGGCTACACCTTC
CDR3 protein: CASRDRVGYTF

clone size: .
D gene: .
V gene: TRBV2
J gene: TRBJ2-5
CDR3 DNA: TGTGCCAGCAGTTTAGACTACCAAGAGACCCAGTACTTC
CDR3 protein: CASSLDYQETQYF

clone size: few
D gene: .
V gene: TRBV7-2
J gene: TRBJ2-5
CDR3 DNA: TGTGCCAGCAGCTTAGTATATGGAGGTGGACAGTTTCCCCAGTACTTC
CDR3 protein: CASSLVYGGGQFPQYF

clone size: .
D gene: .
V gene: TRBV18
J gene: TRBJ1-6
CDR3 DNA: TGTGCCAGCTCAACACTTGGGGGACCAGATAATTCACCCCTCCACTTT
CDR3 protein: CASSTLGGPDNSPLHF

clone size: .
D gene: TRBD2
V gene: TRBV11-2
J gene: TRBJ2-5
CDR3 DNA: TGTGCCAGCAGACTAGGAGGGGGACTAGTCGAGACCCAGTACTTC
CDR3 protein: CASRLGGGLVETQYF

clone size: few
D gene: TRBD2
V gene: TRBV29-1
J gene: TRBJ2-3
CDR3 DNA: TGCAGCGTGGCGGGAGGGCCGGGTAGCACAGATACGCAGTATTTT
CDR3 protein: CSVAGGPGSTDTQYF

clone size: .
D gene: TRBD2
V gene: TRBV6-5
J gene: TRBJ2-1
CDR3 DNA: TGTGCCAGCACTGGACTAGCGGCTCGAAATGAGCAGTTCTTC
CDR3 protein: CASTGLAARNEQFF

clone size: .
D gene: .
V gene: TRBV7-6
J gene: TRBJ2-5
CDR3 DNA: TGTGCCAGCAGCTTAGCGCCGGGGAACCAAGAGACCCAGTACTTC
CDR3 protein: CASSLAPGNQETQYF

clone size: .
D gene: TRBD2
V gene: TRBV6-4
J gene: TRBJ2-3
CDR3 DNA: TGTGCCAGCAGTCCGGGACTAGCGGGAGGCACAGATACGCAGTATTTT
CDR3 protein: CASSPGLAGGTDTQYF

clone size: .
D gene: TRBD1
V gene: TRBV29-1
J gene: TRBJ2-5
CDR3 DNA: TGCAGCGTGTCAGGACAGGACCAAGAGACCCAGTACTTC
CDR3 protein: CSVSGQDQETQYF

clone size: .
D gene: TRBD1
V gene: TRBV27
J gene: TRBJ2-1
CDR3 DNA: TGTGCCAGCAGTTCCGACAGGGCCTACAATGAGCAGTTCTTC
CDR3 protein: CASSSDRAYNEQFF

clone size: .
D gene: TRBD1
V gene: TRBV28
J gene: TRBJ1-1
CDR3 DNA: TGTGCCAGCAGTCCTCCAGGGGGCCGCGAAGCTTTCTTT
CDR3 protein: CASSPPGGREAFF

clone size: .
D gene: TRBD2
V gene: TRBV7-8
J gene: TRBJ2-7
CDR3 DNA: TGTGCCAGCAGCTTAGGGACTAGCGCCTACGAGCAGTACTTC
CDR3 protein: CASSLGTSAYEQYF

clone size: .
D gene: .
V gene: TRBV15
J gene: TRBJ1-2
CDR3 DNA: TGTGCCACCAGCACGAGCACCTATGGCTACACCTTC
CDR3 protein: CATSTSTYGYTF

clone size: .
D gene: TRBD2
V gene: TRBV18
J gene: TRBJ2-3
CDR3 DNA: TGTGCCAGCTCACCTACTAGGACTAGCGGGTTCACAGATACGCAGTATTTT
CDR3 protein: CASSPTRTSGFTDTQYF

clone size: .
D gene: .
V gene: TRBV3-1/TRBV3-2
J gene: TRBJ1-2
CDR3 DNA: TGTGCCAGCAGCCTAGGACATTCTAACTATGGCTACACCTTC
CDR3 protein: CASSLGHSNYGYTF